This TCR beta chain originates from a study of beta chain features in type 1 diabetes. General observations from the study: PCR might favor shorter templates, equally in patients and controls.

The CDR3 sequence is 16 residues long. Germline-derived CDR1 and CDR2 are MNHEY and SVGAGI. V lost 2 bases to trimming and J lost 2 bases, with 13 bases between them. To note about this clone: The antigen is not known.

The whole isolated RNA underwent reverse transcription, so sequencing captured expressed TCRB transcripts. This table comes from immunoSEQ multiplex PCR, and its TCRdb copy is limited to in-frame clones, with some not included. The sample holds fewer than 500,000 clones; around 14% are singletons and the top ten take roughly 0.035%. Sequenced material: naive CD4+ T cells from blood. The chain couples TRBV6-5 to TRBJ2-4; TRBD2 might be the D (5 bases). The TCR originated in a man aged 25 to 45 in good health. CDR3 protein: CASSYGLAPTKNIQYF. DNA for the CDR3: TGTGCCAGCAGTTACGGACTCGCCCCTACCAAAAACATTCAGTACTTC.